This T cell receptor (beta chain) is from a study of T cells in Graves' hyperthyroidism and ophthalmopathy. The length of the CDR3 is 13 residues. Germline CDR1 is SNHLY and CDR2 is FYNNEI. Trimming removed 5 bases from V and 6 bases from J; junction bases left unmatched: 6. This clonotype was seen repeatedly, ten times or more. Authors of the study amplified TCR beta CDR3 regions from RNA transcripts. HTBI primers drove first-round RT-PCR of the TCR CDR3. TCRdb passed the multiplex PCR reads through MiXCR, listing each CDR3 protein once. The sample includes over 500,000 distinct CDR3 sequences, roughly a sixth of them seen just once.

The V gene is TRBV2, the J gene TRBJ1-2, with TRBD1 matching over 7 bases. The clonotype was recovered from a woman under 30 with Graves' ophthalmopathy. The sample consisted of blood. Written as DNA, the CDR3 is TGTGCCAGCAGTAACGGAGGGGGCAATGGCTACACCTTC. As protein: CASSNGGGNGYTF.